This T cell receptor (beta chain) stems from a study of blood T cell repertoires in COVID-19. Study-wide background: The United States, Italy and Spain supplied acute and convalescent COVID-19 samples. T cells, B-cell-depleted T cells, or PBMCs provided the cDNA or gDNA that served as material.

The germline CDR1 and CDR2 sequences are MGHRA and YSYEKL. Trimming took off 4 bases at V and 2 bases at J, with 11 bases between the two ends. The CDR3 sequence is 14 residues long. In its sample, this clone was seen a few times. Per the authors' pipeline: By means of reference gene primer amplification, nucleated cell counts were estimated. The assay was immunoSEQ multiplex PCR, and TCRdb's table has in-frame clones only and misses some. D and trimming come from the DNA, and the V and J calls and clone size come from that table. The sample yields fewer than 350,000 clones, under 90% seen once. The chain couples TRBV4-1 to TRBJ1-1; possibly TRBD1 for D (6 bases). This receptor was obtained from a woman between 55 and 75 years old with active or convalescent COVID-19. Material for sequencing was peripheral blood. Written as DNA, the CDR3 is TGCGCCAGCAGCCGATCGGGGACAAACACTGAAGCTTTCTTT. Encoded protein: CASSRSGTNTEAFF.